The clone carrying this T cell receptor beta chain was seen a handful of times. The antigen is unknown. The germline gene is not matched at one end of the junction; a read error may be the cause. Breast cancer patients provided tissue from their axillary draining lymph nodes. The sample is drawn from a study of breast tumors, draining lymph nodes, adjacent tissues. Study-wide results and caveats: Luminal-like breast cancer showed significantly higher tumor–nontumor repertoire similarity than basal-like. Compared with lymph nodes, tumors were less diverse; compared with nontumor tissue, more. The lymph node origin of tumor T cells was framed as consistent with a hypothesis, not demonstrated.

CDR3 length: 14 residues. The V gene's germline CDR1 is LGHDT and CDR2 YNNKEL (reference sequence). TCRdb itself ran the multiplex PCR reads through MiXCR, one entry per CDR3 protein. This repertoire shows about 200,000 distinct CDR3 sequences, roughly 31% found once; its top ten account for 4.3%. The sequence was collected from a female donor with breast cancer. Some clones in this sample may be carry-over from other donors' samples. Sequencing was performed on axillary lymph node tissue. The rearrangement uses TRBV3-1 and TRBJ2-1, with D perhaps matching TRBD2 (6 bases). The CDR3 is CASSRRDSHNEQFF. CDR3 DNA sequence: TGTGCCAGCAGCCGACGGGACTCCCACAATGAGCAGTTCTTC.